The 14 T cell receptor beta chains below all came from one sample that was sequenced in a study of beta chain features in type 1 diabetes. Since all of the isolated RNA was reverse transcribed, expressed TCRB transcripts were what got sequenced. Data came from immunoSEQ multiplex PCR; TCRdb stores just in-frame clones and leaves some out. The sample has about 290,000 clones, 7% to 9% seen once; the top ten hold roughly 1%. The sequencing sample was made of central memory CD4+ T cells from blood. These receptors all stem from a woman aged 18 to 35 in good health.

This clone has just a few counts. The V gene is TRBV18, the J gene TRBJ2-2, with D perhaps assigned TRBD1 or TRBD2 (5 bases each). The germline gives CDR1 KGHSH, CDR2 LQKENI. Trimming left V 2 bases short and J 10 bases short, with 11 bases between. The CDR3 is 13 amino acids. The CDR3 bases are TGTGCCAGCTCACCAGGGACGGCGGAGGAGCTGTTTTTT. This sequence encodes CASSPGTAEELFF.

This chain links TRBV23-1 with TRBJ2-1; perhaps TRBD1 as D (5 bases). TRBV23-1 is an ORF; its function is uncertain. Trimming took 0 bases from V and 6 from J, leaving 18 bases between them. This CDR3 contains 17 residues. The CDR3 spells CASSQSGTGFRSNEQFF. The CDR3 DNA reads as TGCGCCAGCAGTCAATCGGGAACAGGCTTTCGTAGCAATGAGCAGTTCTTC.

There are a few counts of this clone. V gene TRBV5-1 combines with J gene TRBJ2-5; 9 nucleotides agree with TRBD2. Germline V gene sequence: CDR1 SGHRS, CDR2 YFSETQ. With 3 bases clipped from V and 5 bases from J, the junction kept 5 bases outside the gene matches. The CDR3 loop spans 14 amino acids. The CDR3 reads CASSSSGLAETQYF. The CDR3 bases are TGCGCCAGCAGCTCCTCTGGACTAGCGGAGACCCAGTACTTC.

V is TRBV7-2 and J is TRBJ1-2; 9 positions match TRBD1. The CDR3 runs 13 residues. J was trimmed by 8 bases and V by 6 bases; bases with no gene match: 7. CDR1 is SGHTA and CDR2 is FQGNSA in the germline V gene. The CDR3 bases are TGTGCCAGCAGTCGGGACAGGGTTCGGGGCTACACCTTC. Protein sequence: CASSRDRVRGYTF.

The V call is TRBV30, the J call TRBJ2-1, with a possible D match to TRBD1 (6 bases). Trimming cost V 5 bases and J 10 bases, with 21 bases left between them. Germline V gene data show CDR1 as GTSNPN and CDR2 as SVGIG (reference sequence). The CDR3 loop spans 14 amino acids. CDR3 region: CAWGRQVIRGEQFF. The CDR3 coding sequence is TGTGCCTGGGGAAGACAGGTTATACGAGGGGAGCAGTTCTTC.

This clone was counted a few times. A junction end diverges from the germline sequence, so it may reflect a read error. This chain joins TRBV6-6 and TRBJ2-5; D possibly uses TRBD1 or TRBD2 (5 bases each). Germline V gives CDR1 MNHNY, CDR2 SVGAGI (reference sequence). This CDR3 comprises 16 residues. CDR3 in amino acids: CASSNPQSVGVPYEDF. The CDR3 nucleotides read TGTGCCAGCAGTAACCCCCAGAGTGTGGGGGTACCCTACGAGGACTTC.

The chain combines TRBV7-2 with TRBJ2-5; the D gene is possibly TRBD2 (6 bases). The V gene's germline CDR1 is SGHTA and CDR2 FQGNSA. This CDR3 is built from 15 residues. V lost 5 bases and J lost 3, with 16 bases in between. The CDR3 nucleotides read TGTGCCAGCAGCCACACTAGCTACGGGAAAGAGACCCAGTACTTC. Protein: CASSHTSYGKETQYF. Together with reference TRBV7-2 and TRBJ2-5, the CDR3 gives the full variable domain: GAGVSQSPSNKVTEKGKDVELRCDPISGHTALYWYRQSLGQGLEFLIYFQGNSAPDKSGLPSDRFSAERTGGSVSTLTIQRTQQEDSAVYLCASSHTSYGKETQYFGPGTRLLVL.

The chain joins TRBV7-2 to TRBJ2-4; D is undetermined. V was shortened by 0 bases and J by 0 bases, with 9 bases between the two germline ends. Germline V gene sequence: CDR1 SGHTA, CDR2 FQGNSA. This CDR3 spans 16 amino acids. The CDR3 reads CASSLAGLLAKNIQYF. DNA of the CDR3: TGTGCCAGCAGCTTAGCGGGTCTTTTAGCCAAAAACATTCAGTACTTC.

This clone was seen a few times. Here the CDR3 reads CASSLSLAVKDTQYF. Written as DNA, the CDR3 is TGTGCCAGCAGTCTCTCACTAGCGGTCAAGGATACGCAGTATTTT. J is TRBJ2-3 and V is TRBV6-5; 8 nucleotides match TRBD2. Germline-derived CDR1 and CDR2 are MNHEY and SVGAGI. Germline trimming cut 5 bases from V and 6 bases from J; bases unmatched to any gene: 10. CDR3 size: 15 residues.

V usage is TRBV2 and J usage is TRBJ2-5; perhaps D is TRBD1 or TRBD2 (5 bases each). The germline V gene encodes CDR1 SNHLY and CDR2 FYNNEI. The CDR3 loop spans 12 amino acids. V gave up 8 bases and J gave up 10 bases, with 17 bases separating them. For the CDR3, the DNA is TGTGCCAGCGCCCCGACAGAGGGAGACCAGTACTTC. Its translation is CASAPTEGDQYF.

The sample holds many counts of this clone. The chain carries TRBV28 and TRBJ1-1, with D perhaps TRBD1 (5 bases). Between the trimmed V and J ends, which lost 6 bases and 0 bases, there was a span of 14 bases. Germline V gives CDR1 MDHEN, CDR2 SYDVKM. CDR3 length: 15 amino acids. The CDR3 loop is CASRLPRGMNTEAFF. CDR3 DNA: TGTGCCAGCAGGCTTCCTCGGGGGATGAACACTGAAGCTTTCTTT.

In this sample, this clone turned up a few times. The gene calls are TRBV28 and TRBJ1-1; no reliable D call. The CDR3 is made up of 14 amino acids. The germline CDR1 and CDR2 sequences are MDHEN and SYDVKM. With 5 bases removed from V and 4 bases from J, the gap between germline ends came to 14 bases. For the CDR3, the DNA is TGTGCCAGCAGTCTATACGCAATTCGCACTGAAGCTTTCTTT. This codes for CASSLYAIRTEAFF. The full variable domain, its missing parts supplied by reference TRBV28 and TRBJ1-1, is DVKVTQSSRYLVKRTGEKVFLECVQDMDHENMFWYRQDPGLGLRLIYFSYDVKMKEKGDIPEGYSVSREKKERFSLILESASTNQTSMYLCASSLYAIRTEAFFGQGTRLTVV.

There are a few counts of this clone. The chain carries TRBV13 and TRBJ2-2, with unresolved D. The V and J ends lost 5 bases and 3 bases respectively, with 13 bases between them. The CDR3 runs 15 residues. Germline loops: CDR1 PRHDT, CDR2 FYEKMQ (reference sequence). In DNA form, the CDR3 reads TGTGCCAGCAGCGCGAACGGATTGTACACCGGGGAGCTGTTTTTT. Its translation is CASSANGLYTGELFF. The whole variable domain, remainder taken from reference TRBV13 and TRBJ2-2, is AAGVIQSPRHLIKEKRETATLKCYPIPRHDTVYWYQQGPGQDPQFLISFYEKMQSDKGSIPDRFSAQQFSDYHSELNMSSLELGDSALYFCASSANGLYTGELFFGEGSRLTVL.

The CDR3 reads CASSGLAGETQYF. The CDR3 DNA follows: TGTGCCAGCAGCGGACTAGCGGGAGAGACCCAGTACTTC. This chain uses TRBV7-9 with TRBJ2-5, with TRBD2 matching 11 bases. The J segment lost 4 bases and the V segment lost 5 bases, leaving 0 bases of the junction unmatched. Germline CDR1 SEHNR, CDR2 FQNEAQ (reference sequence). The CDR3 length is 13 residues.